The clone carrying this T cell receptor (beta chain) has more than one count but fewer than ten. Its antigen is unknown. This entry is derived from a study of T cells after yellow fever vaccination. Notes on the study in general: A small share of clonotypes appeared in both CD4 and CD8 compartments. In post-booster samples, most primary-vaccination clones reappeared (approximately 95% CD4, 88% CD8). Abundant clonotypes from the bulk population could get into FACS-sorted repertoires as contaminants.

One entry per CDR3 protein, called by TCRdb with MiXCR from the 5' RACE reads. This table has hundreds of thousands of distinct CDR3 sequences, 7% to 10% appearing once. The CDR3 has 12 amino acids. Trimming removed 3 bases from V and 8 bases from J, with 8 bases in between. Germline V CDR1 and CDR2: MGHRA, YSYEKL. This rearrangement joins TRBV4-1 to TRBJ2-1, with D hard to call. This TCR derives from a man in his late teens or twenties who received the YFV17D yellow fever vaccine. Material: PBMCs, obtained roughly 47 days after the first yellow fever vaccination. CDR3 sequence (DNA): TGCGCCAGCAGCCACCAGACCTATGAGCAGTTCTTC. It yields the protein CASSHQTYEQFF.